This T cell receptor (beta chain) was recovered during a study of CD8+ T cells in alopecia areata (dated by TCRdb to 2017 to 2018). Regarding the complete study: Treated patients were enrolled in an open-label pilot trial of oral tofacitinib at 5 to 10 mg twice daily for moderate-to-severe alopecia areata. immunoSEQ multiplex PCR using 35 Vbeta forward primers and 13 Jbeta reverse primers was used to amplify TCRbeta CDR3 regions. Tofacitinib was given for 6 to 18 months, followed by 6 months of follow-up off drug to assess delayed response and recurrence. Scalp clonality was compared among normal scalp (n=4), patchy alopecia areata scalp (n=8), and alopecia totalis/universalis scalp (n=8). Tofacitinib-treated patients had biopsies at baseline and at 4 and 24 weeks of treatment, with a later scalp biopsy in several patients. On the human side, TCRbeta sequencing was run on scalp tissue and on sorted CD4+ and CD8+ peripheral blood T cells from healthy controls and from alopecia areata patients with either patchy or totalis/universalis disease. To study T cell clonal expansion in alopecia areata, the researchers applied high-throughput TCRbeta sequencing to both the C3H/HeJ mouse model and human patients. RNA was extracted with the PAXgene miRNA kit for fixed scalp, the miRNeasy kit for PBMCs, and the RNeasy kit for mouse skin.

The germline V and J ends show losses of 4 bases and 3 bases respectively, and no gene match explains 7 bases of the junction. The CDR3 runs 14 residues from the cysteine to the phenylalanine. CDR3 DNA only is kept here, 42 bases in frame from base 1. Taken from the germline V gene (reference sequence), the CDR1 and CDR2 loops are SGHNT and YYREEE. Library creation used the immunoSEQ multiplex PCR assay. RNA was extracted from all samples and reverse transcribed into cDNA, which served as template for TCR sequencing. First-strand cDNA was synthesized using SuperScript III with a 2:1 mix of oligo-dT and random hexamers. A synthetic immune receptor repertoire was used to assess amplification bias, and residual bias was removed computationally. The paper's data handling went like this. Raw reads were preprocessed to remove errors, and CDR3 was defined according to IMGT conventions as the region from the conserved cysteine to phenylalanine. Clonality was computed by normalizing Shannon entropy by log2 of the number of productive unique TCRs and subtracting the result from 1. CD4 or CD8 identity of scalp clones was inferred by cross-referencing scalp TCRbeta sequences with sorted blood CD4 and CD8 repertoires. Here the immuneACCESS table is served through TCRdb, limited to in-frame sequences with V and J called. Missing clones are a known gap in these copies; in checked studies unresolved V genes cover under half, and the rest lacks a known reason. V, J and clone size were drawn from that table, and D and trimming were deduced from the DNA. The table for this sample lists about 130,000 clones; roughly 61% of them were counted only once. The top ten constitute 4.5% to 5.5% of the sample.

This specimen's time point label, per the study, means: baseline before oral tofacitinib. Lesional scalp punch biopsies and peripheral blood were obtained from alopecia areata patients. PBMCs were isolated by density centrifugation and stained for CD3, CD4 and CD8, after which CD4+ and CD8+ T cells were sorted on a FACSAria. With regard to this clone: This clone's antigen is unknown. Base-call qualities are not available, and no considerably larger clone is one nucleotide away.

Paper-wide results and their limitations: Compared with normal scalp, lesional scalp had higher clonality and more expanded CD8+ clones, particularly in alopecia totalis/universalis, a pattern that suggests antigenic drive. Unlike mouse skin, which is dominated by gammadelta T cells, normal human skin has resident alphabeta T cells that are also sequenced, and this complicates analysis of the scalp TCR repertoire. Shared TCR sequences between patients were less evident than in mice, which may be partly attributable to HLA diversity in the patient population.

The source was CD4+ T cells sorted from blood, collected at week 0. This receptor chain uses TRBV5-4 and TRBJ2-7, and TRBD1 aligns with 7 junction nucleotides. This clonotype was obtained from a human donor with alopecia areata. The CDR3 amino acid sequence is: CASSLRQGRYEQYF. The nucleotide sequence reads as follows: TGTGCCAGCAGCCTGAGACAGGGTCGCTACGAGCAGTACTTC. Beyond the CDR3, the reference TRBV5-4 and TRBJ2-7 genes provide the residues; the full variable domain reads: ETGVTQSPTHLIKTRGQQVTLRCSSQSGHNTVSWYQQALGQGPQFIFQYYREEENGRGNFPPRFSGLQFPNYSSELNVNALELDDSALYLCASSLRQGRYEQYFGPGTRLTVT.